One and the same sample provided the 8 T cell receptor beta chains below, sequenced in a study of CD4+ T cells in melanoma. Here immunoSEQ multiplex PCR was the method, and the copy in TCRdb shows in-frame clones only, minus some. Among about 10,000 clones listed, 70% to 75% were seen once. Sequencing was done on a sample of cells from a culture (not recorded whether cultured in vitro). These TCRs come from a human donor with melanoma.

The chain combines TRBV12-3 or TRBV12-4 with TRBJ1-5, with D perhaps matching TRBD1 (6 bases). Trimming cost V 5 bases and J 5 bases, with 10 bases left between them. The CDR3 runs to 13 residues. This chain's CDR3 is CASSLWTDQPQHF. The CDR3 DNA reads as TGTGCCAGCAGTCTCTGGACAGATCAGCCCCAGCATTTT.

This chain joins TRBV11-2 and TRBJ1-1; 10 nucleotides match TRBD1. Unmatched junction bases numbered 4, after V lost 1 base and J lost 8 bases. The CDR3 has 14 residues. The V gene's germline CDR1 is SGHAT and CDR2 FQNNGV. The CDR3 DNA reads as TGTGCCAGCAGCTTAGGGGGACAGGGGTTGGAAGCTTTCTTT. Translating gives CASSLGGQGLEAFF.

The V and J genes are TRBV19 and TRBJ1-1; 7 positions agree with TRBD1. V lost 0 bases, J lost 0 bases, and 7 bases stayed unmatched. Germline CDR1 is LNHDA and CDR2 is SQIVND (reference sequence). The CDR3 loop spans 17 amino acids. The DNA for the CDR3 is TGTGCCAGTAGTATAGACGGCGTGACAGGGATGAACACTGAAGCTTTCTTT. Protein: CASSIDGVTGMNTEAFF. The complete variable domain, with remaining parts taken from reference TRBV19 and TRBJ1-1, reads DGGITQSPKYLFRKEGQNVTLSCEQNLNHDAMYWYRQDPGQGLRLIYYSQIVNDFQKGDIAEGYSVSREKKESFPLTVTSAQKNPTAFYLCASSIDGVTGMNTEAFFGQGTRLTVV.

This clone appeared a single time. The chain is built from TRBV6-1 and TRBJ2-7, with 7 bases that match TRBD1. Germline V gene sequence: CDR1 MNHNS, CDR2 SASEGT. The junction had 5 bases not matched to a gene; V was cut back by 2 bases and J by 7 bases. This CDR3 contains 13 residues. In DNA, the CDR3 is TGTGCCAGCAGTGAAACAGGGGTTGGGGAGCAGTACTTC. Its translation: CASSETGVGEQYF.

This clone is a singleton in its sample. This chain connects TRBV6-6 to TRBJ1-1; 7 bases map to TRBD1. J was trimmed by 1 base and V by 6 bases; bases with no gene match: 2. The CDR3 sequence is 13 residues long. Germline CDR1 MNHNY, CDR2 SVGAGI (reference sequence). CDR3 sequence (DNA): TGTGCCAGCAGCAGACAGGGGAACACTGAAGCTTTCTTT. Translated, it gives CASSRQGNTEAFF.

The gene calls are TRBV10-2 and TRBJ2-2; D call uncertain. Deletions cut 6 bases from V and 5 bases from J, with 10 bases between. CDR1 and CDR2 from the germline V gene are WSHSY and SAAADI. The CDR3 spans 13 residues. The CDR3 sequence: CASRIVGTGELFF. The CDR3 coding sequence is TGCGCCAGCAGGATCGTGGGAACCGGGGAGCTGTTTTTT.

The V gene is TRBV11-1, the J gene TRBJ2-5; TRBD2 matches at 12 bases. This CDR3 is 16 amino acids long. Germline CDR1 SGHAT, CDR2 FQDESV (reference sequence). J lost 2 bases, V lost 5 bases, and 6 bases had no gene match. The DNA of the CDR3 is TGTGCCAGCAGCCTCAGGACTAGCGGGACTCAAGAGACCCAGTACTTC. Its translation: CASSLRTSGTQETQYF.

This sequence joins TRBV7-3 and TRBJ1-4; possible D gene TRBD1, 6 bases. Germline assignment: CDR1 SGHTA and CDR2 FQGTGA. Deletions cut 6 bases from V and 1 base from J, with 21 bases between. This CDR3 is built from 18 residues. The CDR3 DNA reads TGTGCCAGCAGAGCCCCCGAATTACAGGGTCGAACTAATGAAAAACTGTTTTTT. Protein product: CASRAPELQGRTNEKLFF.